The T cell receptor beta chain described here comes from a study of post-analysis software for immune sequencing data. Overall study: Some patients lacked subtype; others had relapsing-remitting, secondary progressive or progressive-relapsing disease. Study results and caveats: Samples made in the same batch grouped tightly together by F measure. Those with multiple sclerosis, the patient group, showed significantly lower normalized Chao1 diversity than controls.

Concerning this clonotype: Its antigen is not known.

The TCR beta cDNA libraries carried unique molecular identifiers. Using its own MiXCR run on the PCR reads, TCRdb lists one record per CDR3 protein. The data hold 740,000 or so distinct CDR3 sequences, with 53% observed a single time. This clonotype was obtained from a girl aged 10-17 years with multiple sclerosis. Input material: blood.

The CDR3 reads CSAVEPSSYEQYF. Written as DNA, the CDR3 is TGCAGTGCGGTGGAGCCGAGCTCCTACGAGCAGTACTTC. This rearrangement joins TRBV20-1 to TRBJ2-7; D unresolved. Per the germline V gene, CDR1 is DFQATT and CDR2 is SNEGSKA (reference sequence). CDR3 size: 13 residues. V lost 6 bases, J lost 0 bases, and 12 bases lay in between.